The 18 T cell receptor beta chains below come from one sample, sequenced in a study of identifying expanded T cells in peripheral blood (dated by TCRdb to the late 2010s). Library generation was performed with the immunoSEQ multiplex PCR assay. Drawn from immuneACCESS, this table holds only the in-frame rearrangements with V and J called that TCRdb kept. Clones are partly lost; checked studies trace under half to an unresolved V gene and leave the rest unexplained. Present in this sample are about 86,000 clones, 85% of which were seen just once. The ten largest account for 4.5% of the sample. The specimen sequenced was blood. The receptors here all came from a person aged 18-69 years in good health.

The chain has TRBV7-9 and TRBJ1-1; unclear D gene. Trimming removed 6 bases from V and 0 bases from J, with 11 bases in between. The CDR3 extends over 14 amino acids. Germline CDR1 reads SEHNR; CDR2 reads FQNEAQ (reference sequence). This chain's CDR3 is CASSPATMNTEAFF. The CDR3 nucleotides are TGTGCCAGCAGTCCAGCAACGATGAACACTGAAGCTTTCTTT.

This rearrangement joins TRBV7-2 to TRBJ1-1, with D maybe TRBD1 (6 bases). The germline V gene encodes CDR1 SGHTA and CDR2 FQGNSA. The germline V and J ends were trimmed by 5 bases and 3 bases, with 13 bases remaining between them. The CDR3 length is 14 residues. DNA for the CDR3: TGTGCCAGCAGCCCCATGGGGGCCTACACTGAAGCTTTCTTT. Translated, it gives CASSPMGAYTEAFF.

The chain joins TRBV5-4 to TRBJ2-5; D is perhaps TRBD1 (5 bases). The CDR3 totals 13 residues. Germline values: CDR1 SGHNT, CDR2 YYREEE (reference sequence). Trimming took 4 bases from V and 5 from J, leaving 12 bases between them. CDR3 sequence: CASSLGEQETQYF. The CDR3 region has the DNA TGTGCCAGCAGCCTAGGGGAACAGGAGACCCAGTACTTC. Together with reference TRBV5-4 and TRBJ2-5, the CDR3 gives the full variable domain: ETGVTQSPTHLIKTRGQQVTLRCSSQSGHNTVSWYQQALGQGPQFIFQYYREEENGRGNFPPRFSGLQFPNYSSELNVNALELDDSALYLCASSLGEQETQYFGPGTRLLVL.

The CDR3, as DNA: TGCGCCAGCAGCTTGGGACAGGGGGGTCCAGATACGCAGTATTTT. Its translation: CASSLGQGGPDTQYF. The chain carries TRBV5-1 and TRBJ2-3, with 9 bases matching TRBD1. After removal of 0 bases from V and 4 bases from J, the junction contained 3 bases not matched to a gene. CDR3 length: 15 residues. Germline lookup yields CDR1 SGHRS and CDR2 YFSETQ.

The chain recombines TRBV6-5 with TRBJ1-2; 8 bases are shared with TRBD1. This CDR3 has 12 amino acids. Trimming took 6 bases from V and 8 from J; bases not matched to a gene: 5. Germline CDR1 reads MNHEY; CDR2 reads SVGAGI. CDR3 in amino acids: CASRKTGVGYTF. The CDR3 DNA sequence: TGTGCCAGCAGGAAGACAGGGGTAGGCTACACCTTC.

The rearrangement links TRBV7-8 to TRBJ2-1; D possibly matches TRBD1 or TRBD2 (5 bases each). Germline CDR1 and CDR2: SGHVS and FQNEAQ. V shed 5 bases and J shed 7 bases, with 21 bases lying between them. There are 16 residues in the CDR3. The CDR3, as DNA: TGTGCCAGCAGCCTAAAAGTGGGACCCGAGAGGAATGAGCAGTTCTTC. Encoded protein: CASSLKVGPERNEQFF.

This chain joins TRBV4-1 and TRBJ2-3, with 8 bases matching TRBD2. V dropped 4 bases and J dropped 5; count of bases not matched to a gene: 11. CDR3 length: 16 residues. From germline, CDR1 is MGHRA and CDR2 YSYEKL. As DNA, the CDR3 is TGCGCCAGCAGCCTTTCGGTCGGGGGGGCCGAAGATACGCAGTATTTT. Translating it yields CASSLSVGGAEDTQYF.

The chain recombines TRBV19 with TRBJ1-2; possible D gene TRBD1, 5 bases. V was shortened by 7 bases and J by 8 bases, with 11 bases between the two germline ends. Looked up from germline, CDR1 is LNHDA and CDR2 is SQIVND (reference sequence). The CDR3 has 11 residues. DNA of the CDR3: TGTGCCAGTACAGGGCGCGGGGGCTACACCTTC. As protein: CASTGRGGYTF.

The gene calls are TRBV27 and TRBJ2-1; tentative D call: TRBD1 (5 bases). The CDR3 consists of 15 residues. The V gene lost 5 bases and the J gene lost 1 base, with 12 bases spanning the gap. Germline CDR1 is MNHEY and CDR2 is SMNVEV (reference sequence). As DNA, the CDR3 is TGTGCCAGCAGTCAGTCCCAGGGTTCCTACAATGAGCAGTTCTTC. This encodes CASSQSQGSYNEQFF.

There are a few counts of this clone. The genes are TRBV7-3 and TRBJ1-1, with D unclear. This CDR3 spans 13 amino acids. Germline CDR1 is SGHTA and CDR2 is FQGTGA. V was pared by 3 bases and J by 1 base, with 6 bases between. CDR3 DNA sequence: TGTGCCAGCAGCTTTGAGAGGAACACTGAAGCTTTCTTT. Amino acids: CASSFERNTEAFF.

This clone was observed a few times. V gene TRBV2 combines with J gene TRBJ1-6; D might be TRBD1 (5 bases). V lost 9 bases to trimming and J lost 7 bases, with 13 bases between them. Germline CDR1 and CDR2: SNHLY and FYNNEI. The CDR3 totals 13 residues. This CDR3 reads CARSGRSNSPLHF. CDR3 in DNA: TGTGCCAGATCGGGACGCTCCAATTCACCCCTCCACTTT.

CDR3 amino acids: CASSSLTPGTRTYEQYF. The DNA of the CDR3 is TGCGCCAGCAGCTCCCTTACCCCCGGGACAAGGACCTACGAGCAGTACTTC. The chain links TRBV5-1 to TRBJ2-7; perhaps TRBD1 as D (6 bases). Looked up from germline, CDR1 is SGHRS and CDR2 is YFSETQ. The CDR3 totals 17 residues. The germline V and J ends were trimmed by 3 bases and 2 bases, with 21 bases remaining between them.

The chain employs TRBV11-1 and TRBJ1-2; the D is unclear. Trimming cost V 5 bases and J 8 bases, with 15 bases left between them. Germline CDR1 reads SGHAT; CDR2 reads FQDESV (reference sequence). CDR3 length: 13 amino acids. CDR3 DNA sequence: TGTGCCAGCAGCCCAGACCTGAATTGGGGCTACACCTTC. Translating it yields CASSPDLNWGYTF. Full variable domain (missing parts from reference TRBV11-1 and TRBJ1-2): EAEVAQSPRYKITEKSQAVAFWCDPISGHATLYWYRQILGQGPELLVQFQDESVVDDSQLPKDRFSAERLKGVDSTLKIQPAELGDSAMYLCASSPDLNWGYTFGSGTRLTVV.

The V gene is TRBV9, the J gene TRBJ2-2, with D unclear. Germline V gene sequence: CDR1 SGDLS, CDR2 YYNGEE. This CDR3 is built from 19 residues. Trimming cost V 0 bases and J 1 base, with 19 bases left between them. The CDR3 region is CASSVADLGLALNTGELFF. CDR3 in DNA: TGTGCCAGCAGCGTAGCTGATCTAGGGTTAGCCTTGAACACCGGGGAGCTGTTTTTT.

The chain combines TRBV10-3 with TRBJ2-2; D is perhaps TRBD1 (6 bases). Trimming removed 1 base at V and 4 bases at J, with 16 bases between. Germline V gives CDR1 ENHRY, CDR2 SYGVKD. CDR3 length: 17 amino acids. The CDR3 DNA follows: TGTGCCATCAGTGAGTTGGGGGCAGGGTTCGGCACCGGGGAGCTGTTTTTT. Amino acid sequence: CAISELGAGFGTGELFF.

This chain links TRBV29-1 with TRBJ1-2; D gene uncertain. CDR1 is SQVTM, CDR2 ANQGSEA, per germline. The CDR3 totals 14 residues. The V end lost 6 bases, the J end lost 2 bases, and 16 bases lay between the germline ends. This chain's CDR3 is CSVRVGPANYGYTF. CDR3 DNA sequence: TGCAGCGTCAGAGTAGGGCCGGCAAACTATGGCTACACCTTC.

This clone was observed a single time. The chain employs TRBV9 and TRBJ2-4; TRBD2 might be the D (6 bases). CDR1 and CDR2 (germline): SGDLS, YYNGEE. The CDR3 loop spans 14 amino acids. Trimming took off 4 bases at V and 5 bases at J, with 13 bases between the two ends. The CDR3 sequence: CASSTSILENIQYF. CDR3 DNA sequence: TGTGCCAGCAGCACTAGCATTCTAGAAAACATTCAGTACTTC.

This chain joins TRBV4-3 and TRBJ2-1; maybe TRBD2 (6 bases). CDR1 LGHNA and CDR2 YSLEER come from the germline V gene. Between the trimmed V and J ends, which lost 1 base and 7 bases, there was a span of 8 bases. The CDR3 has 13 residues. The CDR3 coding sequence is TGCGCCAGCAGCCAAGCTGGAGGGAATGAGCAGTTCTTC. Its protein product is CASSQAGGNEQFF.